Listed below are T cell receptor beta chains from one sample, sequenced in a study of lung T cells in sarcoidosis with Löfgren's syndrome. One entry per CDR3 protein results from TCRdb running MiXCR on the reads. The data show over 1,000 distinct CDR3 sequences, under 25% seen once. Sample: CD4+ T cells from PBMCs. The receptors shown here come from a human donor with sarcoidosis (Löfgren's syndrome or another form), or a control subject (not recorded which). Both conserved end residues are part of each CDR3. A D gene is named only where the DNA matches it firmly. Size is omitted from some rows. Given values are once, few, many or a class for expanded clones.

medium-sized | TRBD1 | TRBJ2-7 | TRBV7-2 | TGTGCCAGCAGCTCTCCAGACAGGGGAGGCTACGAGCAGTACTTC | CASSSPDRGGYEQYF
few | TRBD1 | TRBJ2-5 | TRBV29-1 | TGCAGCGTTGAAGATTTGGACAGGAGGAGAGAGACCCAGTACTTC | CSVEDLDRRRETQYF
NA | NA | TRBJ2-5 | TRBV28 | TGTGCCAACAGCTCGAGAACGGAGCGACAAGAGACCCAGTACTTC | CANSSRTERQETQYF
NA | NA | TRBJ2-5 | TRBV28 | TGTGCCAGCGGCTCGAGGACGGAGCGACAAGAGACCCAGTACTTT | CASGSRTERQETQYF
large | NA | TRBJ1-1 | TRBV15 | TGTGCCACCAGCATAGATAGCACTGAAGCTTTCTTT | CATSIDSTEAFF
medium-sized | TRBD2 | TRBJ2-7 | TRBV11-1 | TGTGCCAGCAGCACCGGACTAGCGAACGAGCAGTACTTC | CASSTGLANEQYF
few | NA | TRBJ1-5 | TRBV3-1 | TGTGCCAGCGGGGGGGGGGCAAGCAATCAGCCCCAGCATTTT | CASGGGASNQPQHF
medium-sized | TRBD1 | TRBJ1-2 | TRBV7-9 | TGTGCCAGCACCCGGGACAGTCATGGCTACACCTTC | CASTRDSHGYTF
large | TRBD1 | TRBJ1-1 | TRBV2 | TGTGCCAGCAGTGGACAGGGTTTTGGCACTGAAGCTTTCTTT | CASSGQGFGTEAFF
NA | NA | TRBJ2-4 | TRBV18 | TGTGCCAGTTCACCACCCACCAGGGGAAATGTAAACATTCAGTACTTC | CASSPPTRGNVNIQYF
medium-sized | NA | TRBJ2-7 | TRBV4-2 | TGTGCCAGCAGCCAAGATGCGAATACCCCGGGCTACGAGCAGTACTTC | CASSQDANTPGYEQYF
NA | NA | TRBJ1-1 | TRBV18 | TGTGCCAACTCGCCCATACAGACGAACACTGAAGCTTTCTTT | CANSPIQTNTEAFF
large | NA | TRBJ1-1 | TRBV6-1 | TGTGCCAGCAAGGGATATGGCACTGAAGCTTTCTTT | CASKGYGTEAFF
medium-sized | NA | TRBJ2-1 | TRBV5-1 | TGCGCCAGCAGCGGCGGGGGCGGCCTAGCGATCTCCTACAATGAGCAGTTCTTC | CASSGGGGLAISYNEQFF
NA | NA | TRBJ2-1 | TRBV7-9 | TGTGCCGGCAGCTTAGTGGCGGGTGAGCAGTTCTTC | CAGSLVAGEQFF
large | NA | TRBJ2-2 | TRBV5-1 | TGCGCCAGCAGCTTGGTCAGCTATAACACCGGGGAGCTGTTTTTT | CASSLVSYNTGELFF
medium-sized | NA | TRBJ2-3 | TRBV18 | TGTGCCAGCTCAACTTCTACAGATACGCAGTATTTT | CASSTSTDTQYF
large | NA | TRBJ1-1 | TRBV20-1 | TGCAGTGCTAGTGTGGGAACTCCCGAAGCTTTCTTT | CSASVGTPEAFF
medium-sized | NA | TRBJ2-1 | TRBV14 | TGTGCCAGCAGCCAAGGTGTATGGGGCAATGAGCAGTTCTTC | CASSQGVWGNEQFF
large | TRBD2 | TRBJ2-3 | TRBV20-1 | TGCAGTGCTAGTCTAGCGGGAGGAGCAGATACGCAGTATTTT | CSASLAGGADTQYF
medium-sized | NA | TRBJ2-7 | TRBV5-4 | TGTGCCAGCAGCCGCGCCCGGGACCCAGCCTACGAGCAGTACTTC | CASSRARDPAYEQYF
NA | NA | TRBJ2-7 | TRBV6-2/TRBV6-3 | TGTGCCAGCTACTCGATAAGGGCCGAGCAGTACTTC | CASYSIRAEQYF
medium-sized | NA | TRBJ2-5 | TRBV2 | TGTGCCGGCAGCGCCCTGGGGACCCAGTACTTC | CAGSALGTQYF